The rows below give T cell receptor beta chains drawn from one sample of a study of PD-1 blockade in classical Hodgkin lymphoma. Using immunoSEQ multiplex PCR, the repertoire was profiled, and TCRdb retains in-frame clones only, with some absent. The profile shows 98,000 or so clones, 80% to 90% of them singletons. The sample was peripheral blood mononuclear cells (PBMCs), taken before the second cycle of nivolumab. Every receptor here comes from a human donor with classical Hodgkin lymphoma. Each CDR3 is given with its conserved first and last residue. A D gene is named only where the DNA matches it firmly. Expanded clones are given a class, and other clones once, few, many or no size at all.

TRBJ2-3 | NA | NA | TRBV4-1 | CASSKTLLSDTQYF | TGCGCCAGCAGTAAAACGTTGCTCTCTGATACGCAGTATTTT
TRBJ1-2 | NA | NA | TRBV28 | CASRTTNYGYTF | TGTGCCAGCAGGACGACTAACTATGGCTACACCTTC
TRBJ1-2 | NA | NA | TRBV19 | CASSLMEWNRRHYGYTF | TGTGCCAGTAGTCTAATGGAATGGAACAGGCGACACTATGGCTACACCTTC
TRBJ1-2 | NA | NA | TRBV30 | CAWSHRVGYTF | TGTGCCTGGAGTCACAGGGTTGGCTACACCTTC
TRBJ1-1 | NA | few | TRBV29-1 | CSVDGVGARGTEAFF | TGCAGCGTTGATGGGGTGGGGGCGCGGGGCACTGAAGCTTTCTTT
TRBJ2-1 | NA | NA | TRBV5-1 | CASSLDRVVAEQFF | TGCGCCAGCAGCTTGGATCGGGTTGTTGCTGAGCAGTTCTTC
TRBJ1-2 | NA | NA | TRBV5-8 | CASSFQGRTNYGYTF | TGTGCCAGCAGCTTCCAGGGGCGCACTAACTATGGCTACACCTTC
TRBJ1-5 | NA | NA | TRBV11-2 | CASSLVGPYSNQPQHF | TGTGCCAGCAGCTTAGTTGGTCCGTATAGCAATCAGCCCCAGCATTTT
TRBJ2-7 | NA | NA | TRBV7-7 | CASSSVIEPYEQYF | TGTGCTAGCAGCTCAGTAATCGAGCCCTACGAGCAGTACTTC
TRBJ2-1 | TRBD2 | NA | TRBV29-1 | CSVEGGSGRNSYNEQFF | TGCAGCGTTGAGGGCGGTAGCGGGAGAAACTCCTACAATGAGCAGTTCTTC
TRBJ1-5 | NA | NA | TRBV30 | CAWSSEGLNQPQHF | TGTGCCTGGAGCTCGGAAGGGCTCAATCAGCCCCAGCATTTT
TRBJ1-3 | NA | NA | TRBV5-6 | CASSLRGTHSGNTIYF | TGTGCCAGCAGCTTAAGGGGCACTCACTCTGGAAACACCATATATTTT
TRBJ2-7 | NA | NA | TRBV30 | CAWSVADYEQYF | TGTGCCTGGAGTGTTGCAGACTACGAGCAGTACTTC
TRBJ1-2 | TRBD1 | NA | TRBV9 | CASSEWTGDGYGYTF | TGTGCCAGCAGCGAGTGGACAGGGGACGGCTATGGCTACACCTTC
TRBJ2-7 | NA | once | TRBV18 | CASSLQVPWYKVEVHEQYF | TGTGCCAGCTCACTGCAGGTCCCCTGGTACAAGGTGGAAGTCCACGAGCAGTACTTC
TRBJ1-2 | NA | few | TRBV6-5 | CASSSGGDGYTF | TGTGCCAGCAGTTCGGGCGGCGATGGCTACACCTTC
TRBJ1-3 | NA | NA | TRBV13 | CASSADRDSGNTIYF | TGTGCCAGCAGCGCCGACCGGGACTCTGGAAACACCATATATTTT
TRBJ1-5 | NA | NA | TRBV27 | CASSFAQGGQPQHF | TGTGCCAGCAGTTTTGCTCAGGGAGGGCAGCCCCAGCATTTT
TRBJ2-7 | NA | NA | TRBV6-5 | CASSTTLLGDEQYF | TGTGCCAGCAGTACGACCCTATTGGGTGACGAGCAGTACTTC
TRBJ2-7 | NA | NA | TRBV28 | CASSLDSWGHEQYF | TGTGCCAGCAGTTTGGACAGTTGGGGCCACGAGCAGTACTTC
TRBJ1-5 | TRBD1 | NA | TRBV5-1 | CASSPGTGAQPQHF | TGCGCCAGCAGCCCCGGGACAGGGGCTCAGCCCCAGCATTTT
TRBJ2-7 | TRBD2 | NA | TRBV28 | CASSRTTSGSSYEQYF | TGTGCCAGCAGCAGGACGACTAGCGGGAGCTCCTACGAGCAGTACTTC
TRBJ1-2 | NA | NA | TRBV7-9 | CASSLAPLLGGGGYTF | TGTGCCAGCAGCTTAGCTCCCCTTCTTGGGGGGGGTGGCTACACCTTC
TRBJ1-5 | TRBD1 | NA | TRBV19 | CASSTLGQGRNQPQHF | TGTGCCAGTAGTACCCTAGGACAGGGCCGCAATCAGCCCCAGCATTTT
TRBJ1-1 | NA | NA | TRBV10-2 | CASSESVYWVNTEAFF | TGCGCCAGCAGTGAGTCAGTCTATTGGGTAAACACTGAAGCTTTCTTT
TRBJ2-5 | TRBD2 | NA | TRBV18 | CASSGTRAGETQYF | TGTGCCAGCTCAGGGACTAGGGCTGGGGAGACCCAGTACTTC
TRBJ1-1 | NA | few | TRBV7-9 | CASSLVDMVSFF | TGTGCCAGCAGCTTAGTAGACATGGTATCTTTCTTT
TRBJ1-1 | NA | NA | TRBV11-2 | CASSFDSEAFF | TGTGCCAGCAGCTTCGACAGTGAAGCTTTCTTT
TRBJ2-2 | TRBD2 | NA | TRBV28 | CASSLALADSYPYTGELFF | TGTGCCAGCAGTTTGGCGCTAGCGGACTCATACCCTTACACCGGGGAGCTGTTTTTT
TRBJ2-7 | TRBD2 | NA | TRBV7-6 | CASSSGLADPYEQYF | TGTGCCAGCAGCTCCGGACTAGCGGACCCCTACGAGCAGTACTTC
TRBJ2-7 | NA | NA | TRBV13 | CASSLGLRWEQYF | TGTGCCAGCAGCTTAGGCCTACGATGGGAGCAGTACTTC
TRBJ2-3 | NA | once | TRBV29-1 | CSVVGTPDGTDTQYF | TGCAGCGTCGTCGGGACTCCGGATGGGACAGATACGCAGTATTTT
TRBJ2-7 | TRBD2 | once | TRBV7-8 | CASSSSGTSGYEQYF | TGTGCCAGCAGCAGCTCCGGGACTAGCGGATACGAGCAGTACTTC